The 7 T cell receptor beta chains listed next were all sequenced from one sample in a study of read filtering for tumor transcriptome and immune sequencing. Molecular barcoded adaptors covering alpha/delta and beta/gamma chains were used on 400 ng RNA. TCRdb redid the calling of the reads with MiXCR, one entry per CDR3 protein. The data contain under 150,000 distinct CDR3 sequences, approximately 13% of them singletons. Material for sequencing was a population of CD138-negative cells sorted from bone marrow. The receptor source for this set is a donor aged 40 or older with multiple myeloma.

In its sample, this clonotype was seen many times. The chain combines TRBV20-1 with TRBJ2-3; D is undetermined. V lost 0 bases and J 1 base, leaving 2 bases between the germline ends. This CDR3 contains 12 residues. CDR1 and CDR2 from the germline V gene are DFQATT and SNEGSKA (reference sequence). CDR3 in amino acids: CSARDGTDTQYF. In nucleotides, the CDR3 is TGCAGTGCTAGAGACGGCACAGATACGCAGTATTTT.

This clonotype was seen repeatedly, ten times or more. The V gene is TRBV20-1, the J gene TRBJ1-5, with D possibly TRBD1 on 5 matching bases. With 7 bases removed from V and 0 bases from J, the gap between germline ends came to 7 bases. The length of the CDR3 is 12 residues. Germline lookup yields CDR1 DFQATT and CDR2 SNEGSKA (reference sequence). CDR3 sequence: CSGQHSNQPQHF. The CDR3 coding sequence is TGCAGTGGACAGCATAGCAATCAGCCCCAGCATTTT.

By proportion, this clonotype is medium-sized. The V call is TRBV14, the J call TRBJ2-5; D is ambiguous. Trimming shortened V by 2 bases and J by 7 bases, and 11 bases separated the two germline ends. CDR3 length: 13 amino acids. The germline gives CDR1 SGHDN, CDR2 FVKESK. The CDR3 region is CASSQTEMATQYF. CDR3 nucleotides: TGTGCCAGCAGCCAAACAGAGATGGCGACCCAGTACTTC.

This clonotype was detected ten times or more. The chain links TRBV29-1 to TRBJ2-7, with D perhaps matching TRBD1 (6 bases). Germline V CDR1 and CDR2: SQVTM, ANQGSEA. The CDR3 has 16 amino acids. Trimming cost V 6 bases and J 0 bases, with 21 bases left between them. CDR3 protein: CSVEDEFRDISYEQYF. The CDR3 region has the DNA TGCAGCGTGGAGGACGAATTCCGGGACATCTCCTACGAGCAGTACTTC.

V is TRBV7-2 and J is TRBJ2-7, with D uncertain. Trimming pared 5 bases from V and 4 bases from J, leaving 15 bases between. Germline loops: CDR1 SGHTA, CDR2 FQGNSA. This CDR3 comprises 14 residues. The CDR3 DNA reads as TGTGCCAGCAGCCCAGGTGATTTGTTGTACGAGCAGTACTTC. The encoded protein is CASSPGDLLYEQYF.

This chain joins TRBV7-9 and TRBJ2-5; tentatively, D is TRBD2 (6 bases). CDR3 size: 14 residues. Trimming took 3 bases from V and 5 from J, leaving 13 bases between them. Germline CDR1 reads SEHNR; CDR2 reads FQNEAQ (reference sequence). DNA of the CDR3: TGTGCCAGCAGCTTGGGACCAGGGAGGGAGACCCAGTACTTC. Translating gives CASSLGPGRETQYF.

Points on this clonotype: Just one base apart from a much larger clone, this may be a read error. The CDR3 sequence: CASWELGLYKEQFF. The CDR3 DNA is TGTGCCAGCTGGGAGCTGGGATTGTACAAGGAGCAGTTCTTC. The chain recombines TRBV7-2 with TRBJ2-1; tentatively, D is TRBD2 (5 bases). Germline assignment: CDR1 SGHTA and CDR2 FQGNSA. This CDR3 spans 14 amino acids.